The 11 T cell receptor beta chains given below trace back to one sample, sequenced in a study of T cell responses to AZD1222 COVID-19 vaccine. Repertoires were generated with immunoSEQ multiplex PCR, while TCRdb's copy carries only in-frame clones and drops some. Of approximately 120,000 clones listed, about 88% are singletons. Sequencing was performed on peripheral blood, taken on day 0 of AZD1222 vaccination. The receptors shown here come from an adult in good health.

V gene TRBV3-1 (or the pseudogene TRBV3-2) combines with J gene TRBJ2-5; 7 bases map to TRBD1. V was pared by 4 bases and J by 5 bases, with 4 bases of the junction left unmatched. The CDR3 has 13 amino acids. Germline-derived CDR1 and CDR2 are LGHDT and YNNKEL (reference sequence). CDR3 DNA: TGTGCCAGCAGCCTACAGGGGCAGGAGACCCAGTACTTC. Translated: CASSLQGQETQYF.

V and J are TRBV7-9 and TRBJ2-2, with no clear D. The V end was cut by 7 bases, the J end by 6 bases, with 9 bases between. The CDR3 extends over 12 amino acids. From germline, CDR1 is SEHNR and CDR2 FQNEAQ (reference sequence). For the CDR3, the DNA is TGTGCCAGCACCCGGCCGGCCGGGGAGCTGTTTTTT. Translation: CASTRPAGELFF.

The gene calls are TRBV6-1 and TRBJ1-5, with a weak D call TRBD1 (5 bases). V lost 3 bases and J lost 3, with 9 bases in between. The CDR3 runs 14 residues. Per the germline V gene, CDR1 is MNHNS and CDR2 is SASEGT. The CDR3 loop is CASSDQGSNQPQHF. As DNA, the CDR3 is TGTGCCAGCAGTGATCAGGGATCCAATCAGCCCCAGCATTTT.

This chain links TRBV5-1 with TRBJ2-2; possible D gene TRBD1, 7 bases. V lost 6 bases to trimming and J lost 0 bases, with 12 bases between them. Germline CDR1 reads SGHRS; CDR2 reads YFSETQ. The CDR3 contains 15 residues. CDR3 in amino acids: CASNAGQTNTGELFF. CDR3 DNA: TGCGCCAGCAACGCGGGACAGACGAACACCGGGGAGCTGTTTTTT.

Note on this clone: Other DNA sequences from this sample encode an identical CDR3 as well. V is TRBV7-9 and J is TRBJ1-5; D remains ambiguous. In germline, CDR1 is SEHNR, CDR2 FQNEAQ (reference sequence). The CDR3 sequence is 12 residues long. The V end was cut by 1 base, the J end by 3 bases, with 1 base between. CDR3 nucleotides: TGTGCCAGCAGCTTAGACAATCAGCCCCAGCATTTT. Protein: CASSLDNQPQHF.

The chain recombines TRBV7-7 with TRBJ2-7, with 9 nucleotides matching TRBD1. Germline CDR1 reads SSHAT; CDR2 reads FNYEAQ (reference sequence). The CDR3 has 13 amino acids. V lost 4 bases and J lost 6; bases outside the gene matches: 4. CDR3 sequence: CASSSGQGGEQYF. The CDR3 coding sequence is TGTGCCAGCAGCTCGGGACAGGGCGGCGAGCAGTACTTC.

J is TRBJ1-6 and V is TRBV6-5; D unclear. This CDR3 has 16 amino acids. Trimming removed 2 bases from V and 7 bases from J, with 15 bases in between. Germline CDR1 MNHEY, CDR2 SVGAGI. CDR3 amino acids: CASSYPRGRGNSPLHF. The CDR3 region has the DNA TGTGCCAGCAGTTACCCTCGCGGACGGGGAAATTCACCCCTCCACTTT.

The chain employs TRBV4-2 and TRBJ1-3; D uncertain. V lost 4 bases, J lost 0 bases, and 10 bases lay in between. Germline V gene lookup returns CDR1 LGHNA and CDR2 YNFKEQ. CDR3 length: 15 residues. The CDR3 reads CASSPGGLSGNTIYF. DNA of the CDR3: TGTGCCAGCAGCCCGGGTGGGCTCTCTGGAAACACCATATATTTT.

The chain recombines TRBV28 with TRBJ1-1; D is unclear. Per the germline V gene, CDR1 is MDHEN and CDR2 is SYDVKM. V was shortened by 3 bases and J by 3 bases, with 8 bases between the two germline ends. The CDR3 loop spans 13 amino acids. This chain's CDR3 is CASSLKADTEAFF. The CDR3 nucleotides read TGTGCCAGCAGTTTGAAAGCAGACACTGAAGCTTTCTTT. Full variable domain (missing parts from reference TRBV28 and TRBJ1-1): DVKVTQSSRYLVKRTGEKVFLECVQDMDHENMFWYRQDPGLGLRLIYFSYDVKMKEKGDIPEGYSVSREKKERFSLILESASTNQTSMYLCASSLKADTEAFFGQGTRLTVV.

The chain has TRBV19 and TRBJ2-7; a weak D match, TRBD1 (5 bases). Germline V CDR1 and CDR2: LNHDA, SQIVND (reference sequence). V lost 5 bases and J lost 0, with 14 bases in between. The CDR3 length is 15 residues. The CDR3 loop is CASSPKTVSSYEQYF. In DNA form, the CDR3 reads TGTGCCAGTAGTCCAAAGACAGTGAGCTCCTACGAGCAGTACTTC.

V is TRBV7-8 and J is TRBJ1-4; D gene uncertain. Between the trimmed V and J ends, which lost 5 bases and 8 bases, there was a span of 6 bases. In germline, CDR1 is SGHVS, CDR2 FQNEAQ. The CDR3 is 11 amino acids. The CDR3 bases are TGTGCCAGCAGCACCCGGGAAAAACTGTTTTTT. The encoded protein is CASSTREKLFF. Full variable domain (rest looked up from reference TRBV7-8 and TRBJ1-4): GAGVSQSPRYKVAKRGQDVALRCDPISGHVSLFWYQQALGQGPEFLTYFQNEAQLDKSGLPSDRFFAERPEGSVSTLKIQRTQQEDSAVYLCASSTREKLFFGSGTQLSVL.